What follows are 8 T cell receptor beta chains derived from one specimen sequenced in a study of blood T cell repertoires in COVID-19. TCRdb keeps only in-frame clones here, not all; method: immunoSEQ multiplex PCR. The table has a few hundred thousand clones, roughly four fifths seen once. Sequencing used PBMCs or T cells enriched from blood (not recorded which). The receptors were gathered from a woman in her forties or fifties who had recovered from COVID-19.

The rearrangement links TRBV5-4 to TRBJ1-3; the D is unclear. V lost 2 bases to trimming and J lost 0 bases, with 12 bases between them. Germline CDR1 reads SGHNT; CDR2 reads YYREEE (reference sequence). CDR3 length: 16 amino acids. CDR3 in DNA: TGTGCCAGCAGCTTCGCACATAGCAGCTCTGGAAACACCATATATTTT. Encoded protein: CASSFAHSSSGNTIYF.

This clone was recorded once. The chain couples TRBV11-1 to TRBJ2-1, with 16 bases lining up with TRBD2. The CDR3 contains 13 residues. CDR1 is SGHAT, CDR2 FQDESV, per germline (reference sequence). V lost 5 bases, J lost 15 bases, and 4 bases stayed unmatched. The CDR3, as DNA: TGTGCCAGCAGCGCGGGACTAGCGGGAGGGGGGTTCTTC. Translated, it gives CASSAGLAGGGFF.

The V call is TRBV5-1, the J call TRBJ1-2; a weak D match, TRBD1 (5 bases). Germline V gene sequence: CDR1 SGHRS, CDR2 YFSETQ. This CDR3 is built from 12 residues. V gave up 6 bases and J gave up 3 bases, with 9 bases separating them. The DNA for the CDR3 is TGCGCCAGCACCGACAGCCACTATGGCTACACCTTC. Encoded protein: CASTDSHYGYTF.

The CDR3 DNA reads TGTGCCAGCAGTTATGAGCTCCTGCGGGGGGGCTCGGCCCAGTACTTC. This gives the protein CASSYELLRGGSAQYF. The chain has TRBV6-2 or TRBV6-3 and TRBJ2-5, with TRBD2 matching over 9 bases. V dropped 3 bases and J dropped 9; count of bases not matched to a gene: 14. The CDR3 contains 16 residues. Germline CDR1 MNHEY, CDR2 SVGEGT.

This clone was observed a few times. The chain is built from TRBV5-1 and TRBJ1-1; TRBD1 might be the D (5 bases). In germline, CDR1 is SGHRS, CDR2 YFSETQ. Trimming cost V 0 bases and J 3 bases, with 9 bases left between them. This CDR3 spans 14 amino acids. The CDR3 DNA reads TGCGCCAGCAGCTTGGCCTCGGGGGACACTGAAGCTTTCTTT. It specifies CASSLASGDTEAFF.

This chain uses TRBV7-8 with TRBJ2-2; TRBD1 is a possible D gene (6 bases). The V end lost 0 bases, the J end lost 0 bases, and 11 bases lay between the germline ends. Germline CDR1 is SGHVS and CDR2 is FQNEAQ. CDR3 length: 17 amino acids. The CDR3 bases are TGTGCCAGCAGCTTAGCGACCGGGACAACGAACACCGGGGAGCTGTTTTTT. Its translation is CASSLATGTTNTGELFF.

V usage is TRBV28 and J usage is TRBJ1-2; a weak D match, TRBD1 (6 bases). Germline V lookup: CDR1 MDHEN, CDR2 SYDVKM. V was trimmed by 4 bases and J by 4 bases, leaving 19 bases between them. CDR3 length equals 16 residues. This chain's CDR3 is CASSSQGAKKFYGYTF. The CDR3 DNA sequence: TGTGCCAGCAGTTCACAGGGAGCGAAGAAGTTCTATGGCTACACCTTC.

This chain connects TRBV18 to TRBJ2-1, with TRBD1 matching 8 bases. The CDR3 has 14 amino acids. V shed 2 bases, J shed 5 bases, and the junction held 2 bases outside the gene matches. The germline gives CDR1 KGHSH, CDR2 LQKENI. CDR3 sequence (DNA): TGTGCCAGCTCACCAAGGACAGGGCACAATGAGCAGTTCTTC. It translates to CASSPRTGHNEQFF.